Sequencing of this T cell receptor beta chain was carried out in a study of shared clonotypes between healthy human individuals. Study-level background: Those who served as donors were a couple of women and a few men between the ages of 18 and 49.

Genomic DNA from each subset was divided evenly over several immunoSEQ plates. The DNA input per sorted-subset replicate PCR was 200 ng, corresponding to around 30,000 T cell genomes. The protocol was immunoSEQ multiplex PCR, while the TCRdb copy is restricted to in-frame clones and leaves out a portion. The sample has roughly 1,500,000 clones; just under 99% are singletons. CDR1 is SGHAT, CDR2 FQNNGV, per germline. V was pared by 4 bases and J by 1 base, with 16 bases between. CDR3 length: 16 residues. Details on this clone: Its target is unknown.

Findings of the study overall: Estimated clonotype richness was generally higher in naive than memory subsets.

The sample comprised naive CD4+ T cells sorted from blood. Specified subset: CD45RA+ positively selected. The source is a man aged 25-45 years in good health. J is TRBJ1-1 and V is TRBV11-2, with TRBD1 as a possible D gene (6 bases). The CDR3 DNA reads TGTGCCAGCAGCTCCATAATCCGGGGGCAGAACACTGAAGCTTTCTTT. This codes for CASSSIIRGQNTEAFF. The complete variable domain, with remaining parts taken from reference TRBV11-2 and TRBJ1-1, reads EAGVAQSPRYKIIEKRQSVAFWCNPISGHATLYWYQQILGQGPKLLIQFQNNGVVDDSQLPKDRFSAERLKGVDSTLKIQPAKLEDSAVYLCASSSIIRGQNTEAFFGQGTRLTVV.